This TCR beta chain was profiled in a study of blood T cell repertoires in COVID-19. This clone was seen just once. Original processing methods: By means of reference gene primer amplification, nucleated cell counts were estimated. The assay was immunoSEQ multiplex PCR, and TCRdb's table has in-frame clones only and misses some. The D gene and trimming were derived from the DNA, and the V and J assignments and clone size from that table. The sample includes 130,000 to 150,000 clones, about 88% of them seen just once. This CDR3 comprises 14 residues. J gave up 5 bases and V 9 bases, and 2 bases lay outside the gene matches. CDR1 and CDR2 from the germline V gene are MDHEN and SYDVKM.

The source material was peripheral blood. The chain carries TRBV28 and TRBJ2-3; 16 bases agree with TRBD2. This TCR was sampled from a man aged 45-65 years with active or convalescent COVID-19. The CDR3 DNA reads TGTGCCAGGGGACTAGCGGGAGGGCAAGATACGCAGTATTTT. Translation gives CARGLAGGQDTQYF.